Included here is one T cell receptor beta chain sequence, with context. The data belong to a study of control samples from healthy donors and cancer patients. The V and J ends lost 0 bases and 5 bases respectively, with 13 bases between them. The germline V gene encodes CDR1 LNHNV and CDR2 YYDKDF (reference sequence). This CDR3 region has 15 residues. Generated by immunoSEQ multiplex PCR, the TCRdb table keeps only in-frame clones and is missing some. The data show approximately 150,000 clones, roughly 94% seen once. The genes are TRBV15 and TRBJ2-5; D may be TRBD1 (5 bases). This TCR derives from a man aged 35-49 years in good health. Sequenced input: blood. The CDR3 nucleotides read TGTGCCACCAGCAGAGATCTGGGGCAAGAGGAGACCCAGTACTTC. Its translation: CATSRDLGQEETQYF.